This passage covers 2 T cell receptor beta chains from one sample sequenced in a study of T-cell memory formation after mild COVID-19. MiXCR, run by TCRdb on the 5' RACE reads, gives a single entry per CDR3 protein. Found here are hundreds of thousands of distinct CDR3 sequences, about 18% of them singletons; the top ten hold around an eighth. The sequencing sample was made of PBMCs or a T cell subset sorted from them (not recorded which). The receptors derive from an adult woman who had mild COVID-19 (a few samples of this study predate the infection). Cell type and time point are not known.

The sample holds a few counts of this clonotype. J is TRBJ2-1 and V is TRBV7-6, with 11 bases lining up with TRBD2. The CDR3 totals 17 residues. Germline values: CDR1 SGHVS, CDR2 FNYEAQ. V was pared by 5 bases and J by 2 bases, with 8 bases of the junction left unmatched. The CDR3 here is CASSNLAGGLTYNEQFF. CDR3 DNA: TGTGCCAGCAGCAATCTAGCGGGAGGACTCACCTACAATGAGCAGTTCTTC.

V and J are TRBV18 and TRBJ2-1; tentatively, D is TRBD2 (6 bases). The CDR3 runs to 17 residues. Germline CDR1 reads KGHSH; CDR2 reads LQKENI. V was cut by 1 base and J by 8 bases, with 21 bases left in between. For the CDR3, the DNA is TGTGCCAGCTCACCACGTGGCGGGACCATACTACGCGATGAGCAGTTCTTC. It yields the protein CASSPRGGTILRDEQFF.